Below are 12 T cell receptor beta chains sequenced from a single sample in a study of PD-1 blockade in classical Hodgkin lymphoma. Each of the patients experienced relapse following autologous stem cell transplantation, and their brentuximab vedotin exposure differed. Method: immunoSEQ multiplex PCR; TCRdb's copy keeps in-frame clones and lacks some. The sample lists 20,000 or so clones, around 75% seen once, with 15% to 20% in the top ten. Sample: peripheral blood mononuclear cells (PBMCs), taken before the second cycle of nivolumab. These receptors came from a human donor with classical Hodgkin lymphoma.

The rearrangement joins TRBV5-6 to TRBJ1-6, with 9 bases lining up with TRBD1. The V segment lost 4 bases and the J segment 10 bases; nucleotides outside the gene matches: 6. The CDR3 has 14 residues. Germline V CDR1 and CDR2: SGHDT, YYEEEE. As DNA, the CDR3 is TGTGCCAGCAGCAGGGACAGGGTGAGGTCACCCCTCCACTTT. It translates to CASSRDRVRSPLHF.

V gene TRBV9 combines with J gene TRBJ2-7, with D maybe TRBD1 (6 bases). CDR1 SGDLS and CDR2 YYNGEE come from the germline V gene. This CDR3 has 12 residues. The V end was cut by 1 base, the J end by 4 bases, with 6 bases between. CDR3 amino acids: CASSVTGYEQYF. In DNA form, the CDR3 reads TGTGCCAGCAGCGTAACAGGGTACGAGCAGTACTTC.

The CDR3 coding sequence is TGTGCCAGCAGCTTGACAGCGTACGGGGATACGCAGTATTTT. Its protein product is CASSLTAYGDTQYF. The chain employs TRBV11-3 and TRBJ2-3; the D gene is possibly TRBD1 (5 bases). The V gene lost 3 bases and the J gene lost 6 bases, with 13 bases spanning the gap. Germline CDR1 and CDR2: SGHNT and YENEEA. The CDR3 has 14 amino acids.

The chain joins TRBV5-5 to TRBJ2-3; D ambiguous. The germline CDR1 and CDR2 sequences are SGHKS and YYEKEE (reference sequence). The CDR3 sequence is 12 residues long. V was pared by 3 bases and J by 2 bases, with 4 bases between. CDR3 loop: CASSSDTDTQYF. The CDR3 DNA is TGTGCCAGCAGCTCAGACACAGATACGCAGTATTTT.

The chain has TRBV19 and TRBJ1-4, with 7 bases aligning to TRBD1. V shed 7 bases and J 6 bases; nucleotides not matched to a gene: 14. The CDR3 has 16 residues. CDR1 is LNHDA, CDR2 SQIVND, per germline (reference sequence). For the CDR3, the DNA is TGTGCCAGTACCCAAATCCGGACAGGAGGGGATGAAAAACTGTTTTTT. Translation: CASTQIRTGGDEKLFF.

The chain employs TRBV4-3 and TRBJ2-5; D may be TRBD1 or TRBD2 (6 bases each). The ends were cut back, 0 bases at V and 5 bases at J, with 16 bases in the middle. The V gene's germline CDR1 is LGHNA and CDR2 YSLEER. The CDR3 has 16 amino acids. The CDR3 DNA is TGCGCCAGCAGCCAAGATTGGGGGCAGGGGAGGGAGACCCAGTACTTC. Encoded protein: CASSQDWGQGRETQYF.

The V and J genes are TRBV5-1 and TRBJ2-7; 7 positions match TRBD1. Per germline, CDR1 SGHRS and CDR2 YFSETQ. This CDR3 contains 14 residues. The V segment lost 4 bases and the J segment 3 bases; nucleotides outside the gene matches: 7. In DNA form, the CDR3 reads TGCGCCAGCAGCGCAGACAGGGTGAGCTACGAGCAGTACTTC. Its protein is CASSADRVSYEQYF.

This clone was seen a few times. This chain connects TRBV6-6 to TRBJ2-1; a weak D match, TRBD2 (6 bases). V was shortened by 7 bases and J by 8 bases, with 15 bases between the two germline ends. Germline CDR1 MNHNY, CDR2 SVGAGI (reference sequence). CDR3 length equals 13 residues. CDR3 coding DNA: TGTGCCAGCACTCTCGGGACTTTGGATGAGCAGTTCTTC. Translating gives CASTLGTLDEQFF.

V is TRBV5-4 and J is TRBJ2-5; tentatively, D is TRBD1 or TRBD2 (5 bases each). CDR1 and CDR2 (germline): SGHNT, YYREEE (reference sequence). This CDR3 contains 13 residues. Trimming took off 4 bases at V and 3 bases at J, with 10 bases between the two ends. This CDR3 reads CASSPRGEETQYF. CDR3 coding DNA: TGTGCCAGCAGCCCGCGAGGGGAAGAGACCCAGTACTTC.

The rearrangement uses TRBV7-2 and TRBJ1-6; maybe TRBD1 (6 bases). The CDR3 length is 15 residues. Trimming shortened V by 5 bases and J by 5 bases, and 13 bases separated the two germline ends. Germline V lookup: CDR1 SGHTA, CDR2 FQGNSA. The CDR3 DNA follows: TGTGCCAGCAGCCGGACAGAAATTAATAATTCACCCCTCCACTTT. Translating it yields CASSRTEINNSPLHF.

In its sample, this clone was seen a few times. The chain is built from TRBV18 and TRBJ2-3; the match to TRBD1 covers 10 bases. Losses at the gene ends were 5 bases for V and 5 bases for J; bases not matched to a gene: 7. CDR1 is KGHSH, CDR2 LQKENI, per germline. There are 15 residues in the CDR3. DNA for the CDR3: TGTGCCAGCTCAGCGACAGGGGGCCTTGGAGATACGCAGTATTTT. This gives the protein CASSATGGLGDTQYF.

This clone was counted only a few times. The chain recombines TRBV27 with TRBJ1-4; D is uncertain. Trimming shortened V by 8 bases and J by 7 bases, and 20 bases separated the two germline ends. The germline V gene has CDR1 MNHEY and CDR2 SMNVEV (reference sequence). The CDR3 has 15 amino acids. This chain's CDR3 is CASGSGQALGEKLFF. CDR3 coding DNA: TGTGCCAGCGGGAGTGGGCAGGCGTTGGGTGAAAAACTGTTTTTT.